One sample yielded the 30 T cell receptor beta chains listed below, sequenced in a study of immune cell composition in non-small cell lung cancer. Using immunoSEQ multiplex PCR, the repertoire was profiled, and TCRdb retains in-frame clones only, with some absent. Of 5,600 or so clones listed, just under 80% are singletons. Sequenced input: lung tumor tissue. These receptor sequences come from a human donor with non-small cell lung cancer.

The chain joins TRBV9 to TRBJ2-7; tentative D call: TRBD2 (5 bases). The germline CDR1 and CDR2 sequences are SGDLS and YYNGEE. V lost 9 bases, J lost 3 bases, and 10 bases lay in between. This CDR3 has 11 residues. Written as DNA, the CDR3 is TGTGCCACCCCAGGAGGCTACGAGCAGTACTTC. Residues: CATPGGYEQYF.

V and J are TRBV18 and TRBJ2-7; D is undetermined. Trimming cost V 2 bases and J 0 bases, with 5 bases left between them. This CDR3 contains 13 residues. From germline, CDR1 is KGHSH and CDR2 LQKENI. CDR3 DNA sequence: TGTGCCAGCTCACCAGCCAGCTCCTACGAGCAGTACTTC. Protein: CASSPASSYEQYF.

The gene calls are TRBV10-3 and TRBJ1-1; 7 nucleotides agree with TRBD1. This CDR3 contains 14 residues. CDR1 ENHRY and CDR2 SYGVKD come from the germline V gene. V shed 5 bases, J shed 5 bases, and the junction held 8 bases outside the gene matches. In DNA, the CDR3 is TGTGCCATCAGTCCAGGGGGTGCGGAAACTGAAGCTTTCTTT. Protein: CAISPGGAETEAFF.

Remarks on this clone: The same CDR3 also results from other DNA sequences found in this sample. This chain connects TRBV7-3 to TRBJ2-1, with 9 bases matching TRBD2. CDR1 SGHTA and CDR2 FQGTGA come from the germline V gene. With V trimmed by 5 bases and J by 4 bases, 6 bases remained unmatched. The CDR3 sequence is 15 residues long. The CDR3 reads CASSPRRGGYNEQFF. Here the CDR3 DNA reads TGTGCCAGCAGCCCCCGGCGGGGGGGTTACAATGAGCAGTTCTTC.

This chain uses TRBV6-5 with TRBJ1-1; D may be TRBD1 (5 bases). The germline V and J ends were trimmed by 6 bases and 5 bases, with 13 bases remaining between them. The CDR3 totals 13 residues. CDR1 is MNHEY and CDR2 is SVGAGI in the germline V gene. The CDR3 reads CASRQGLKTEAFF. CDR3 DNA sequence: TGTGCCAGCAGGCAGGGTCTAAAGACTGAAGCTTTCTTT.

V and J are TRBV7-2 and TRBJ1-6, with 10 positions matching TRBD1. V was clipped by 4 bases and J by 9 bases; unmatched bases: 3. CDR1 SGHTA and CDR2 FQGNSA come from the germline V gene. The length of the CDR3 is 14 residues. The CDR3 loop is CASSYRDRGSPLHF. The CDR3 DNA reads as TGTGCCAGCAGCTACCGGGACAGGGGTTCACCCCTCCACTTT.

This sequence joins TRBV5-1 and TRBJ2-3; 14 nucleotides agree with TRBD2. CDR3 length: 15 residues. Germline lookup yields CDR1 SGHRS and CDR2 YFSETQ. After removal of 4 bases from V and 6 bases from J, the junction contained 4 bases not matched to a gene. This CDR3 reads CASSPTSGGADTQYF. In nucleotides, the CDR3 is TGCGCCAGCAGCCCGACTAGCGGGGGGGCTGATACGCAGTATTTT.

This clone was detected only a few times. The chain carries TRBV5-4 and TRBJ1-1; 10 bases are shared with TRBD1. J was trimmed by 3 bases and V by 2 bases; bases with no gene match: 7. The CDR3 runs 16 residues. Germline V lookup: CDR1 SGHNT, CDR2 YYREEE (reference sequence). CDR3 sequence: CASSFGGQGEDTEAFF. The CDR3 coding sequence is TGTGCCAGCAGCTTTGGCGGACAGGGGGAAGACACTGAAGCTTTCTTT.

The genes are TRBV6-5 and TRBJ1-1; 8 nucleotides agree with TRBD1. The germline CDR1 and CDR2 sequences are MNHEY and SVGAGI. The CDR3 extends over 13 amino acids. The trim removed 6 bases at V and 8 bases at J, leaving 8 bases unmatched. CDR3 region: CASSLPDRGEAFF. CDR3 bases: TGTGCCAGCAGCCTACCAGACAGGGGCGAAGCTTTCTTT.

In DNA form, the CDR3 reads TGTGCCAGTAGTACGCTGACACACTCCTACGAGCAGTACTTC. Translating it yields CASSTLTHSYEQYF. V gene TRBV19 combines with J gene TRBJ2-7, with unresolved D. The germline gives CDR1 LNHDA, CDR2 SQIVND (reference sequence). Trimming removed 4 bases at V and 0 bases at J, with 10 bases between. This CDR3 contains 14 residues.

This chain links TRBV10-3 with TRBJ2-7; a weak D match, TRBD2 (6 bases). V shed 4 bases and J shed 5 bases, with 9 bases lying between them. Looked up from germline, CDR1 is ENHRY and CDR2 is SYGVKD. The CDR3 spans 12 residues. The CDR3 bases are TGTGCCATCAGTGGGCGGGGAGACGAGCAGTACTTC. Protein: CAISGRGDEQYF.

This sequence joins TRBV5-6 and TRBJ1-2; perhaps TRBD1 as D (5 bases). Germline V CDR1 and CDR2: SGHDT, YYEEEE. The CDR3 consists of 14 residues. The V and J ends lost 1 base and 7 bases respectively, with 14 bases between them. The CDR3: CASSLYGAGTGYTF. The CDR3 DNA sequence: TGTGCCAGCAGCTTGTATGGCGCGGGGACTGGCTACACCTTC.

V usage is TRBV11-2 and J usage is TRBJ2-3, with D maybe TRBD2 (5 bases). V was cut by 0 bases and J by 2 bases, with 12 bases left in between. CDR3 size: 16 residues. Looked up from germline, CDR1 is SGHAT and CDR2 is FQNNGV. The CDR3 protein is CASSLDQVGDTDTQYF. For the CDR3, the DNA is TGTGCCAGCAGCTTAGATCAAGTGGGAGACACAGATACGCAGTATTTT.

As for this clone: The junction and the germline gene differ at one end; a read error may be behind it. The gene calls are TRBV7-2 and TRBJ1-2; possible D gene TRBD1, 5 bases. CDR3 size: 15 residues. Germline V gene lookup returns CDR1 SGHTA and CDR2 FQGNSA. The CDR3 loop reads CASSLTQGTFGGYTF. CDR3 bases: TGCGCCAGCAGCCTCACTCAGGGTACCTTTGGGGGCTACACCTTC.

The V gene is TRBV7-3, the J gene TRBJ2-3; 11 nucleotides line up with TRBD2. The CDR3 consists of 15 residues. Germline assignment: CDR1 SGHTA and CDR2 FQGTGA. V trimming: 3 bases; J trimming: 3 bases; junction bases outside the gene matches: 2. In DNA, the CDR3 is TGTGCCAGCAGCTTGACTAGCGGGGAGACAGATACGCAGTATTTT. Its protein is CASSLTSGETDTQYF.

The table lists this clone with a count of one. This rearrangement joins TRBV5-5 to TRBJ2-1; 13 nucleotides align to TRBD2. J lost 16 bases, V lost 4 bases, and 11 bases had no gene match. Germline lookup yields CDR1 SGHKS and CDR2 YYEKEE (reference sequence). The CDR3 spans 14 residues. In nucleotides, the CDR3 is TGTGCCAGCAGCGGCCAACTAGCGGGGGGGGATAGTTTCTTC. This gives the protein CASSGQLAGGDSFF.

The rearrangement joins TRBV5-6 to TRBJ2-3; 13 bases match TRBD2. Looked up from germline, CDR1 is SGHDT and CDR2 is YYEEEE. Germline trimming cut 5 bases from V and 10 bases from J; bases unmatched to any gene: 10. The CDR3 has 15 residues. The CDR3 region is CASSSGTSGAPAQYF. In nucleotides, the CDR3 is TGTGCCAGCAGTTCCGGGACTAGCGGGGCCCCCGCGCAGTATTTT.

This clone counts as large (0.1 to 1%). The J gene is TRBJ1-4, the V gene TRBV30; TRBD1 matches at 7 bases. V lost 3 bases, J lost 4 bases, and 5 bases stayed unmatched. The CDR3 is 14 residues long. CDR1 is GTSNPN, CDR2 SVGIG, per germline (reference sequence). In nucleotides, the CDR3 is TGTGCCTGGAGCCTGACAGGGATTAATGAAAAACTGTTTTTT. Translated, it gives CAWSLTGINEKLFF. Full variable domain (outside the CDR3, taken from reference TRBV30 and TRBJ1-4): SQTIHQWPATLVQPVGSPLSLECTVEGTSNPNLYWYRQAAGRGLQLLFYSVGIGQISSEVPQNLSASRPQDRQFILSSKKLLLSDSGFYLCAWSLTGINEKLFFGSGTQLSVL.

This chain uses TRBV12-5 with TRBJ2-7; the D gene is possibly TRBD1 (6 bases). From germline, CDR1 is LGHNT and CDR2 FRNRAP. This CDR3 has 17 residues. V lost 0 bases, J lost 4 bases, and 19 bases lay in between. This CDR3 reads CASGLVPWTAIPYEQYF. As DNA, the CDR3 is TGTGCTAGTGGTTTGGTACCGTGGACAGCTATTCCTTACGAGCAGTACTTC.

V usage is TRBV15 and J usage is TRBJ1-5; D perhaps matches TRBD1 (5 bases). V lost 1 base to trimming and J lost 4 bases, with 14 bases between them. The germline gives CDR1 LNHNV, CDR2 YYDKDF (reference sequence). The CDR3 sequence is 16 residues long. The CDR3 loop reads CATSRGGSRGNQPQHF. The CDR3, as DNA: TGTGCCACCAGCAGAGGGGGGAGCCGGGGGAATCAGCCCCAGCATTTT. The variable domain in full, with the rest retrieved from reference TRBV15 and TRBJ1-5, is DAMVIQNPRYQVTQFGKPVTLSCSQTLNHNVMYWYQQKSSQAPKLLFHYYDKDFNNEADTPDNFQSRRPNTSFCFLDIRSPGLGDTAMYLCATSRGGSRGNQPQHFGDGTRLSIL.

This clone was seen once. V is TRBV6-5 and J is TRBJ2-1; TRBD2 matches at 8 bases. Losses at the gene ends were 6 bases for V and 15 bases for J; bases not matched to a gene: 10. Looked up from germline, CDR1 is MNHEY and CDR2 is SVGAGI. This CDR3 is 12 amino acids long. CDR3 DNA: TGTGCCAGCAGCCGCTACGGGACTAGTTTGTTCTTC. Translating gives CASSRYGTSLFF.

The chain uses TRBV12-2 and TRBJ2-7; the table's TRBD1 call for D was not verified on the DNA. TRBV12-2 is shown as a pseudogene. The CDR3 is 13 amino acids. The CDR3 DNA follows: TGTGCAAGTCGCTCACAGCTTTCCTACGAGCAGTACTTC. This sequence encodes CASRSQLSYEQYF.

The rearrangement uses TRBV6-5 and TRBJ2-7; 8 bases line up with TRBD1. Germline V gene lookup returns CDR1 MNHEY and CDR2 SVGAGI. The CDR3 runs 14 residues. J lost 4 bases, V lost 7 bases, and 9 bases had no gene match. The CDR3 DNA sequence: TGTGCCAGCACCCCGGACAGGGTGGGATACGAGCAGTACTTC. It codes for CASTPDRVGYEQYF.

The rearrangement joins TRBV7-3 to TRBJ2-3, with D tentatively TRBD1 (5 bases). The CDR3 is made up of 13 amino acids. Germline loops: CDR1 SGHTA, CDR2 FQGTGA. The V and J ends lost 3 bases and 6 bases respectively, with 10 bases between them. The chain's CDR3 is CASSLKGSDTQYF. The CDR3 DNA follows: TGTGCCAGCAGCTTGAAGGGGTCGGATACGCAGTATTTT.

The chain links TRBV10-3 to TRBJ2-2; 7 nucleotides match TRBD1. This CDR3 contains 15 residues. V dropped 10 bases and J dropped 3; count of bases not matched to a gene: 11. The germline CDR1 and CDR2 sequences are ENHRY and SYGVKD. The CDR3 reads CATRNSDRDTGELFF. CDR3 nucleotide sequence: TGTGCCACCCGGAACTCAGACAGGGACACCGGGGAGCTGTTTTTT.

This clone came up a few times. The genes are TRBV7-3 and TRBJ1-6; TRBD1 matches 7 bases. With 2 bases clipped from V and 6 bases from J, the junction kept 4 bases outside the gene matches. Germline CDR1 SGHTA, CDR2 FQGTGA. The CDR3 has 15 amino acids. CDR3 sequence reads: CASSLEGQFNSPLHF. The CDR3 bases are TGTGCCAGCAGCTTAGAGGGACAGTTTAATTCACCCCTCCACTTT.

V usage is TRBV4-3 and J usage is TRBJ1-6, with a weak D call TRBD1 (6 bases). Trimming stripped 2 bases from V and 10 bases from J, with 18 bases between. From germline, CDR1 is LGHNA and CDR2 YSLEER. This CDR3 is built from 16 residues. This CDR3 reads CASSQYLQGLESPLHF. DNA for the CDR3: TGCGCCAGCAGCCAATACCTCCAGGGGTTGGAGTCACCCCTCCACTTT.

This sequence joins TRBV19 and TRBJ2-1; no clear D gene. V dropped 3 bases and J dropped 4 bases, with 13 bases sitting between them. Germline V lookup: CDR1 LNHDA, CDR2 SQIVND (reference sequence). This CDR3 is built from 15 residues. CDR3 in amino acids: CASSIQASTYNEQFF. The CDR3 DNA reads TGTGCCAGTAGTATCCAGGCTTCGACATACAATGAGCAGTTCTTC.

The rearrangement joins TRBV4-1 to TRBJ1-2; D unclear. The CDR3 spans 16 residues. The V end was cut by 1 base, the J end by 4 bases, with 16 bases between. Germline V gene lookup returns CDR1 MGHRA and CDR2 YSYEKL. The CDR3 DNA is TGCGCCAGCAGCCAAGGTGGTATACAGCTCAGCTATGGCTACACCTTC. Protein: CASSQGGIQLSYGYTF.

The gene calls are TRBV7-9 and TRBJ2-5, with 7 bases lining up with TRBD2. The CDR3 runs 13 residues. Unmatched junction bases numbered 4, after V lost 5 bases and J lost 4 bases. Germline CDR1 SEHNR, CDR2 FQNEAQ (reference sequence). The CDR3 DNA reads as TGTGCCAGCAGCGATGGGAGGGTAGAGACCCAGTACTTC. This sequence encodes CASSDGRVETQYF.